What follows describes a single TCR beta chain. Sequencing was performed with immunoSEQ multiplex PCR; in TCRdb, only in-frame clones are kept and a portion is missing. The sample has 120,000 to 150,000 clones, 84% seen once. These data belong to a study of blood T cell repertoires in COVID-19. The receptor's source is a man aged 45-65 years in a cohort exposed to, infected with or recovered from COVID-19 (not recorded which). Sequencing was performed on PBMCs or T cells enriched from blood (not recorded which).

In nucleotides, the CDR3 is TGTGCCATCGGAAGGACAGGCCCACAAGAGACCCAGTACTTC. Its protein is CAIGRTGPQETQYF. The rearrangement uses TRBV10-3 and TRBJ2-5; the match to TRBD1 covers 7 bases. V shed 8 bases, J shed 2 bases, and the junction held 8 bases outside the gene matches. This CDR3 contains 14 residues. Germline-derived CDR1 and CDR2 are ENHRY and SYGVKD.